This T cell receptor (beta chain) derives from a study of T cell responses to AZD1222 COVID-19 vaccine (dated by TCRdb to the early 2020s). Study-level background: TCR sequencing was performed for roughly 240 trial participants, of whom around 200 were given two doses of AZD1222 and approximately 25 were given two doses of MenACWY control vaccine. Enrollment into the trials was organized by age into subgroups of 18-55, 56-69 and 70-plus years, and those subgroups contained roughly 150, 30 and 60 TCR-sequenced participants, respectively.

The CDR3 regions of human TCRbeta chains were analyzed by immunosequencing. The authors' pipeline ran thus. TCRs in the repertoires were matched against a reference library of SARS-CoV-2-specific TCRs that had been generated with the MIRA antigen-specificity platform. Breadth meant the fraction of unique TCRs that were SARS-CoV-2-associated, whereas depth meant the fraction of total T cells that were SARS-CoV-2-associated. Using the MIRA data, each spike-specific TCR was mapped to the spike region that the TCR reacts to and placed in a CD4 or CD8 class. Log10-transformed breadth and depth values were compared by one-way ANOVA with Sidak's multiple comparisons tests. Sourced from immuneACCESS, this table was stored by TCRdb with only in-frame sequences that have V and J called. A share of the clones is absent; for the studies checked, an unresolved V gene accounts for under half, and the remainder has no known explanation. From that table come the V and J calls and clone size; the DNA was used to work out D and trimming. This sample gives fewer than 180,000 clones in total; more than 90% of them show up just once. The ten most abundant clones make up approximately 3.3% of the sample.

General conclusions and limits of the study: Conclusions about previously exposed vaccinees were limited because only six AZD1222 recipients were SARS-CoV-2 seropositive at baseline. After two AZD1222 doses, spike-specific TCR breadth and depth were significantly higher than at day 0 and than in MenACWY recipients. In the small 56-69-year group, the increase in depth fell short of significance, most likely because of low power. Epitopes outside the regions mutated in the B.1.351 and B.1.1.7 variants were reportedly recognized by nearly half of the unique spike-specific TCRs. No day 14 peak-response samples were available, so repertoires were characterized only after the peak T cell response. The whole spike protein was spanned by vaccine-associated CD4 TCRs, and dominant responses were seen in regions 160-218 and 743-854. Participants were mostly white British, with more females than males. The authors suggested clonal diversity may have been underestimated.

V lost 4 bases and J lost 1 base; the stretch between them is 13 bases long. The CDR3, from cysteine to phenylalanine, totals 16 residues. Just the 48-base CDR3 DNA is kept, in frame starting at base 1. Per the germline V gene (reference sequence), LGHDT is the CDR1 and YNNKEL is the CDR2. This clone was counted between two and nine times. The antigen it recognizes is unknown. No base-level quality is on record; no much larger clone is a single base apart. This specimen's time point label, per the study, means: about 28 days (+/-7) after the second vaccine dose. Because spike-specific TCR depth and breadth did not differ between the two schedules, AZD1222 recipients who got a second dose at roughly 4 weeks were pooled with those who got a second dose at roughly 12 weeks. Samples from vaccinated people were obtained from the UK trials COV001 and COV002, which included a single-blind randomized controlled phase 2/3 trial of AZD1222 (ChAdOx1 nCoV-19) in healthy adults. For TCRbeta chain sequencing, PBMC samples from trial participants were taken at day 0 and at day 28 after the second dose.

Sequenced material: peripheral blood, taken 28 days after the second AZD1222 dose. The chain was built from TRBV3-1 (or the pseudogene TRBV3-2) and TRBJ2-2; the best D guess is TRBD2, with 5 bases matching. This clonotype originated in an adult who received the AZD1222 COVID-19 vaccine. The DNA sequence is TGTGCCAGCAGCCCTTCATGGACTCAGAACACCGGGGAGCTGTTTTTT. Its amino acids are CASSPSWTQNTGELFF.